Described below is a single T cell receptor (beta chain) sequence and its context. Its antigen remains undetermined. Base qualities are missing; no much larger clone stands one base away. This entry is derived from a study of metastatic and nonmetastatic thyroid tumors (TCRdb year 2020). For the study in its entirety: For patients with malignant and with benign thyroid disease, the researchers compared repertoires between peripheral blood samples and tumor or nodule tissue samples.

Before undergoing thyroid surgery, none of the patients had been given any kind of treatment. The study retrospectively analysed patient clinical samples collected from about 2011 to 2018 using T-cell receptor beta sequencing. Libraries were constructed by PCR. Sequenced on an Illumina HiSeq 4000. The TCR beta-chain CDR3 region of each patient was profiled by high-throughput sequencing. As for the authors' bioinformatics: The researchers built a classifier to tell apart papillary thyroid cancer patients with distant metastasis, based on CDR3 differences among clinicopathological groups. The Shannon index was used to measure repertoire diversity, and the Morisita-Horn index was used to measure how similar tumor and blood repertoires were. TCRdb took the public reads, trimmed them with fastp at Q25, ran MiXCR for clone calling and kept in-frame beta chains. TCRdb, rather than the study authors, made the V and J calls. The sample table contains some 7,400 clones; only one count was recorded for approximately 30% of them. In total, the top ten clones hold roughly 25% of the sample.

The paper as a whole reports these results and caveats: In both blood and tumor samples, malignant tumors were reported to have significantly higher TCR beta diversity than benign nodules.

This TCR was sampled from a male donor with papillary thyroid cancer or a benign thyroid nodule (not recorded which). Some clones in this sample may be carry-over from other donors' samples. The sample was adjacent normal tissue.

The DNA is as follows: TGTGCCAGCAGAATACTGCCAGCTAACTATGGCTACACCTTC. This sequence encodes CASRILPANYGYTF. Recombination linked TRBV6-5 to TRBJ1-2, with the identity of the D gene unclear. Including cysteine and phenylalanine, the CDR3 has 14 amino acids. The only DNA kept is the CDR3, 42 bases in frame from the first base. Looking up the germline V gene yields CDR1 MNHEY and CDR2 SVGAGI. Cut back by 6 bases and 0 bases, the V and J ends lie 11 bases apart.